This T cell receptor (beta chain) is from a study of T cells in Graves' hyperthyroidism and ophthalmopathy. Across the whole study: The initial diagnosis was the point when peripheral blood was collected, ahead of any treatment.

CDR1 is DFQATT, CDR2 SNEGSKA, per germline (reference sequence). Trimming shortened V by 2 bases and J by 6 bases, and 11 bases separated the two germline ends. The CDR3 is made up of 13 amino acids. As regards this clonotype: Antigen: not known.

RNA transcripts yielded amplified TCR beta CDR3 regions. Initially, a first-round RT-PCR of the TCR CDR3 employed the HTBI primer set. One entry per CDR3 protein, called by TCRdb with MiXCR from the multiplex PCR reads. Here the sample spans 300,000 to 400,000 distinct CDR3 sequences, 15% to 20% being singletons. Findings of the study overall: Ophthalmopathy was predicted by the model a median of roughly 6.7 months ahead of onset. Ophthalmopathy and stable hyperthyroidism were told apart by a 13 V-J model.

The TCR originated in a woman in her forties or fifties with Graves' hyperthyroidism. Specimen: blood. The chain has TRBV20-1 and TRBJ2-1; TRBD1 is a possible D gene (5 bases). Here the CDR3 DNA reads TGCAGTGCTAGATACTCAGGGATCAATGAGCAGTTCTTC. Protein sequence: CSARYSGINEQFF.